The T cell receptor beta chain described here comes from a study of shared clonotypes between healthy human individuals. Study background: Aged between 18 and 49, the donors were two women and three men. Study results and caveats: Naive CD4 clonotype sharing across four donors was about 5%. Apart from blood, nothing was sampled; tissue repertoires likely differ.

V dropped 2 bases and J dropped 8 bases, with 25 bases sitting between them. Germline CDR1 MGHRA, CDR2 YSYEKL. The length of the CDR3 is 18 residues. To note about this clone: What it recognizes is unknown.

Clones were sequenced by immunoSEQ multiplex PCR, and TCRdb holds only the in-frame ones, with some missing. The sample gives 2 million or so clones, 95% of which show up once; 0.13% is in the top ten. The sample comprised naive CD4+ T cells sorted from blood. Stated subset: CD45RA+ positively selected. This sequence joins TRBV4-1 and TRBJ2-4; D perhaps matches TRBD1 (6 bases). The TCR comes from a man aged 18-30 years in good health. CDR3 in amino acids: CASSQSAAGTRGSDIQYF. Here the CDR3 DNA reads TGCGCCAGCAGCCAATCCGCTGCCGGGACAAGAGGGTCAGACATTCAGTACTTC.